This entry describes one TCR beta chain. This receptor's antigen is unknown. Within one base of it there is no much larger clone, and no base qualities were kept. The library was obtained by the immunoSEQ multiplex PCR assay. This is the immuneACCESS table as TCRdb keeps it, with only in-frame sequences that have V and J called. A part of the clones is gone; compared with another copy, unresolved V genes explain less than half, and the rest is unexplained. Recorded for this sample are tens of thousands of clones; approximately 94% of them occurred a single time. The ten largest account for about 0.4% of the sample. The sample belongs to a study of technical replicates of blood from a few donors (dated by TCRdb to the late 2010s). Per the germline V gene, MDHEN is the CDR1 and SYDVKM is the CDR2. Spanning cysteine to phenylalanine, the CDR3 consists of 14 amino acids. Only the CDR3 portion is preserved as DNA: 42 bases, with reading frame beginning at the first base. Clipping removes 4 bases from V and 7 bases from J, with 9 as the unmatched junction base count.

The sample comprised T cells isolated from PBMCs. The rearrangement combines TRBV28 with TRBJ2-7; 8 bases in the junction line up with TRBD1. The receptor was derived from a human donor in good health. The CDR3 has the sequence CASSSTGDLEEQYF. The nucleotide sequence reads as follows: TGTGCCAGCAGTTCGACAGGGGATCTAGAGGAGCAGTACTTC.